This is a list of T cell receptor beta chains from one sample in a study of T cell responses to AZD1222 COVID-19 vaccine. Repertoires were generated with immunoSEQ multiplex PCR, while TCRdb's copy carries only in-frame clones and drops some. Among around 180,000 clones listed, 75% to 95% were seen once. The sample was peripheral blood, taken on day 0 of AZD1222 vaccination. All receptors derive from an adult in good health. The CDR3 runs from the conserved cysteine through the conserved F or W. Each record gives: clone size, J gene, V gene, D gene, CDR3 protein, CDR3 DNA. A D gene is named only where the DNA matches it firmly. The size field is filled for only some rows; it gives once, few, many or a size class.

.	TRBJ2-1	TRBV7-2	.	CASSRRGGNEQFF	TGTGCCAGCAGCCGGAGAGGGGGAAATGAGCAGTTCTTC
.	TRBJ1-1	TRBV7-9	.	CASSLAAGTLNTEAFF	TGTGCCAGCAGCTTAGCCGCCGGGACATTGAACACTGAAGCTTTCTTT
.	TRBJ1-2	TRBV19	.	CASSIDLVANYGYTF	TGTGCCAGTAGTATAGATCTGGTGGCTAACTATGGCTACACCTTC
.	TRBJ1-1	TRBV30	.	CAWSAGLGMNTEAFF	TGTGCCTGGAGTGCAGGGCTGGGGATGAACACTGAAGCTTTCTTT
.	TRBJ2-2	TRBV5-1	.	CASRSETQTGELFF	TGCGCCAGCCGTTCGGAGACCCAAACCGGGGAGCTGTTTTTT
.	TRBJ1-1	TRBV30	TRBD1	CAWEDRGYTEAFF	TGTGCCTGGGAGGACAGGGGGTACACTGAAGCTTTCTTT
.	TRBJ2-5	TRBV6-2/TRBV6-3	TRBD2	CASSSAGGRETQYF	TGTGCCAGCAGTTCAGCGGGGGGGCGGGAGACCCAGTACTTC
.	TRBJ2-5	TRBV5-8	TRBD1	CASSLGKQGEETQYF	TGTGCCAGCAGCTTGGGTAAACAGGGGGAAGAGACCCAGTACTTC
once	TRBJ2-4	TRBV21-1	.	CASSCSSKNIQYF	TGTGCCAGCAGCTGTTCCTCCAAAAACATTCAGTACTTC
.	TRBJ2-3	TRBV9	.	CASSDRTGTDTQYF	TGTGCCAGCAGCGACCGGACTGGCACAGATACGCAGTATTTT
.	TRBJ1-1	TRBV6-5	.	CASSYSRGRAAEAFF	TGTGCCAGCAGTTACTCGCGGGGGCGAGCGGCTGAAGCTTTCTTT
once	TRBJ1-2	TRBV28	.	CASRQGNYGYTF	TGTGCCAGCAGGCAGGGTAACTATGGCTACACCTTC
.	TRBJ1-1	TRBV19	.	CASSVGRENTEAFF	TGTGCCAGTAGTGTAGGACGGGAGAACACTGAAGCTTTCTTT
.	TRBJ1-5	TRBV30	.	CAWSHGQPQHF	TGTGCCTGGAGCCACGGGCAGCCCCAGCATTTT
.	TRBJ2-5	TRBV7-3	.	CASSLAGAGETQYF	TGTGCCAGCAGCTTGGCAGGGGCCGGGGAGACCCAGTACTTC
.	TRBJ2-7	TRBV2	.	CASSEDVPYEQYF	TGTGCCAGCAGTGAAGACGTCCCCTACGAGCAGTACTTC
.	TRBJ1-2	TRBV9	TRBD1	CASSGDGTGGLHSYGYTF	TGTGCCAGCAGCGGCGACGGGACAGGGGGCCTCCACTCCTATGGCTACACCTTC
.	TRBJ2-7	TRBV4-3	TRBD2	CASSPVAGASYEQYF	TGCGCCAGCAGCCCAGTAGCGGGAGCCTCCTACGAGCAGTACTTC
few	TRBJ2-2	TRBV7-6	TRBD1	CASSLVGTGGAGELFF	TGTGCCAGCAGCTTAGTAGGGACAGGGGGCGCCGGGGAGCTGTTTTTT
.	TRBJ1-2	TRBV10-3	TRBD1	CAISEPGTGGNGYTF	TGTGCCATCAGTGAGCCAGGGACAGGGGGCAATGGCTACACCTTC
.	TRBJ2-2	TRBV4-3	TRBD1	CASSLQGGYGGELFF	TGCGCCAGCAGCCTCCAAGGGGGCTATGGCGGGGAGCTGTTTTTT
.	TRBJ2-1	TRBV18	TRBD2	CASSPPPGSGGRVNEQFF	TGTGCCAGCTCACCACCCCCGGGTAGCGGGGGGCGGGTAAATGAGCAGTTCTTC
.	TRBJ2-5	TRBV19	.	CASSIIPQETQYF	TGTGCCAGTAGTATAATCCCGCAAGAGACCCAGTACTTC
.	TRBJ1-2	TRBV6-5	.	CASRMTGSYGYTF	TGTGCCAGCAGGATGACAGGCTCCTATGGCTACACCTTC
few	TRBJ2-5	TRBV14	.	CASSQGLLRQETQYF	TGTGCCAGCAGCCAAGGGCTCCTTCGCCAAGAGACCCAGTACTTC
.	TRBJ2-5	TRBV14	.	CASSQVWAVQETQYF	TGTGCCAGCAGCCAAGTCTGGGCAGTTCAAGAGACCCAGTACTTC
.	TRBJ2-2	TRBV27	TRBD1	CASSPQGFHTGELFF	TGTGCCAGCAGTCCACAGGGGTTTCACACCGGGGAGCTGTTTTTT
.	TRBJ1-2	TRBV6-5	.	CASREAGVGGYTF	TGTGCCAGCAGGGAGGCCGGGGTGGGCGGCTACACCTTC
.	TRBJ1-1	TRBV4-2	.	CASSQGGTANTEAFF	TGTGCCAGCAGCCAGGGGGGGACGGCTAACACTGAAGCTTTCTTT
.	TRBJ2-5	TRBV5-4	TRBD1	CASSRGPPGTAKETQYF	TGTGCCAGCAGCCGTGGGCCCCCGGGGACAGCAAAAGAGACCCAGTACTTC
.	TRBJ1-6	TRBV6-1	.	CASSEVYDFSNSPLHF	TGTGCCAGCAGTGAGGTGTACGACTTCTCTAATTCACCCCTCCACTTT
.	TRBJ2-2	TRBV6-5	TRBD2	CASNRAGGLAGELFF	TGTGCCAGCAACAGGGCGGGGGGTTTAGCCGGGGAGCTGTTTTTT
.	TRBJ2-1	TRBV7-8	TRBD2	CASSLVASGGWDNEQFF	TGTGCCAGCAGCTTAGTGGCTAGCGGGGGGTGGGACAATGAGCAGTTCTTC
.	TRBJ2-1	TRBV5-6	.	CASSLDPSRGNEQFF	TGTGCCAGCAGCTTGGACCCCTCGAGGGGGAATGAGCAGTTCTTC
.	TRBJ1-1	TRBV18	TRBD1	CASSPSGTGSMNTEAFF	TGTGCCAGCTCACCGTCCGGGACAGGGAGTATGAACACTGAAGCTTTCTTT
.	TRBJ1-2	TRBV11-2	TRBD1	CASSYRTGEYGYTF	TGTGCCAGCAGCTATCGGACAGGGGAGTATGGCTACACCTTC